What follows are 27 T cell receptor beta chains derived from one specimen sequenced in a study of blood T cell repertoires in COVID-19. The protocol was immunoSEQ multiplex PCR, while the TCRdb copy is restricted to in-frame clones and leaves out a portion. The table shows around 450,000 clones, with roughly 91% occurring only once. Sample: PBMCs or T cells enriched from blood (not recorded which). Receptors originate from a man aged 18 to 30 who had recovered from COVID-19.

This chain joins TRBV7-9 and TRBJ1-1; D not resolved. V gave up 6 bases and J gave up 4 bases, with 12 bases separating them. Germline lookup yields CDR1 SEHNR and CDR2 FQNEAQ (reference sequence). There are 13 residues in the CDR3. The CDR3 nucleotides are TGTGCCAGCAGAAAACATGGGAGCACTGAAGCTTTCTTT. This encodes CASRKHGSTEAFF.

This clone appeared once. CDR3 DNA: TGCAGCGTTGAGGCGTCGACAGGGGGCGTTGGCTACACCTTC. This gives the protein CSVEASTGGVGYTF. This chain connects TRBV29-1 to TRBJ1-2; 10 bases align to TRBD1. This CDR3 comprises 14 residues. Germline CDR1 and CDR2: SQVTM and ANQGSEA. With 3 bases clipped from V and 7 bases from J, the junction kept 8 bases outside the gene matches.

CDR3 bases: TGTGCCAGCAGTTACACGCGGGGTTCTGAGCAGTTCTTC. The encoded protein is CASSYTRGSEQFF. This sequence joins TRBV6-5 and TRBJ2-1, with a tentative D call TRBD2 (6 bases). The CDR3 runs 13 residues. V gave up 2 bases and J gave up 9 bases, with 11 bases separating them. CDR1 and CDR2 (germline): MNHEY, SVGAGI.

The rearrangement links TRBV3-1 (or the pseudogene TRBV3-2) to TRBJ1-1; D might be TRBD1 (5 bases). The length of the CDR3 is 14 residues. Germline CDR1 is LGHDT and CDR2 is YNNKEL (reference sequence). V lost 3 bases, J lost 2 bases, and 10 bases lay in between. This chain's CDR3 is CASSHPTANTEAFF. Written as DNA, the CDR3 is TGTGCCAGCAGCCACCCGACAGCCAACACTGAAGCTTTCTTT.

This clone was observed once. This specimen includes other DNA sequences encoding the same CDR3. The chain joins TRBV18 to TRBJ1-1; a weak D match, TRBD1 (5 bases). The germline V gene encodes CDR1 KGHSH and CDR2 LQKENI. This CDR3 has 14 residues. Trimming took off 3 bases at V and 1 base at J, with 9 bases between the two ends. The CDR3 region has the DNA TGTGCCAGCTCACCGGGGCAGACGAACACTGAAGCTTTCTTT. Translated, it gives CASSPGQTNTEAFF.

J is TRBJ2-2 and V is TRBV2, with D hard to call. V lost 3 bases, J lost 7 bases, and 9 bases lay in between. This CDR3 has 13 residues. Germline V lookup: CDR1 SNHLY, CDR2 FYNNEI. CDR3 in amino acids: CASSEELDGELFF. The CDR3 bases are TGTGCCAGCAGTGAGGAGCTGGACGGGGAGCTGTTTTTT.

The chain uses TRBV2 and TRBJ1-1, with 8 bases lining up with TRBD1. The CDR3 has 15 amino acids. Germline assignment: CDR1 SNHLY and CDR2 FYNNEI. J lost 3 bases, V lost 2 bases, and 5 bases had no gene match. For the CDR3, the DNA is TGTGCCAGCAGTGAACAGGGGGCGCGGGACACTGAAGCTTTCTTT. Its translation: CASSEQGARDTEAFF.

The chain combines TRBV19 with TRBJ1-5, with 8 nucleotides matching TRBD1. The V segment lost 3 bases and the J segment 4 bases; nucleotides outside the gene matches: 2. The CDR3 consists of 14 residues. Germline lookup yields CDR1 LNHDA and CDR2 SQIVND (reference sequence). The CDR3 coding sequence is TGTGCCAGTAGTATGACAGGGGAAAATCAGCCCCAGCATTTT. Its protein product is CASSMTGENQPQHF.

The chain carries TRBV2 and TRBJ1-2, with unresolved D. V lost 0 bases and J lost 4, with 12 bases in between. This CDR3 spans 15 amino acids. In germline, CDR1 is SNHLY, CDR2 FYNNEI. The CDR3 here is CASSEAGRATYGYTF. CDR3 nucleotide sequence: TGTGCCAGCAGTGAAGCGGGGAGGGCGACCTATGGCTACACCTTC.

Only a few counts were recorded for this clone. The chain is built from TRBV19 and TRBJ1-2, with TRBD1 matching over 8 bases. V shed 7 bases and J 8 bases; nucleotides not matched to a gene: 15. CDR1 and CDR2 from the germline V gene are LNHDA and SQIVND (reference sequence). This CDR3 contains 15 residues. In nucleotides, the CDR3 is TGTGCCAGTACCGACCCGCAGGGGGCACTCGGCGGCTACACCTTC. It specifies CASTDPQGALGGYTF.

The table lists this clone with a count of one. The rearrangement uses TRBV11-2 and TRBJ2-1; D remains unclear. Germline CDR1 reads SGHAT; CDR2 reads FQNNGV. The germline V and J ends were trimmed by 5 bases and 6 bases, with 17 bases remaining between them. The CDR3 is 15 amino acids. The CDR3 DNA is TGTGCCAGCAGCCCATTAGTTGCGTACGGCAATGAGCAGTTCTTC. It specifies CASSPLVAYGNEQFF.

CDR3 nucleotide sequence: TGCAGCGTTGAGGCAGAAACCTACGAGCAGTACTTC. It codes for CSVEAETYEQYF. The chain recombines TRBV29-1 with TRBJ2-7; D gene uncertain. From germline, CDR1 is SQVTM and CDR2 ANQGSEA. The CDR3 loop spans 12 amino acids. Trimming took off 3 bases at V and 2 bases at J, with 8 bases between the two ends.

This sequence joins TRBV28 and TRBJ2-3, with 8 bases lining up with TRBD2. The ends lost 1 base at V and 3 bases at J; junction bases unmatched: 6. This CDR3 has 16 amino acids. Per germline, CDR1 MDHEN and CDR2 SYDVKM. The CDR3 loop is CASSLLGGLVTDTQYF. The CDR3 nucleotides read TGTGCCAGCAGTTTATTAGGGGGACTAGTAACAGATACGCAGTATTTT. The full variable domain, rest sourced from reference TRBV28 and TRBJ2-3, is DVKVTQSSRYLVKRTGEKVFLECVQDMDHENMFWYRQDPGLGLRLIYFSYDVKMKEKGDIPEGYSVSREKKERFSLILESASTNQTSMYLCASSLLGGLVTDTQYFGPGTRLTVL.

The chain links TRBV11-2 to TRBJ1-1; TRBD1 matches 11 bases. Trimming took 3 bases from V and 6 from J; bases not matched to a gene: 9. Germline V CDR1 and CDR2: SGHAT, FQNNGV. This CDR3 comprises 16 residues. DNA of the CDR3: TGTGCCAGCAGCTTCGATTTAGGACAGGGGGCCGCTGAAGCTTTCTTT. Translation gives CASSFDLGQGAAEAFF.

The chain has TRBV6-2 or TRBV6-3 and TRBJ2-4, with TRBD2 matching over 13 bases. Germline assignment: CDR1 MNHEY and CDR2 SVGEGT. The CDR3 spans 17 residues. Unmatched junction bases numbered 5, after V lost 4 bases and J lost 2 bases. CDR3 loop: CASSSGLAGVTKNIQYF. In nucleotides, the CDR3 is TGTGCCAGCAGTTCCGGACTAGCGGGGGTTACCAAAAACATTCAGTACTTC.

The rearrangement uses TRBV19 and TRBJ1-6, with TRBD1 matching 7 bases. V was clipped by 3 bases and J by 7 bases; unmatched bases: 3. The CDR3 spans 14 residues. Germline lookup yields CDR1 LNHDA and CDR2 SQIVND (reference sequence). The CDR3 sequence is CASSMGTANSPLHF. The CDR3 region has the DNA TGTGCCAGTAGTATGGGGACAGCAAATTCACCCCTCCACTTT.

The CDR3 protein is CTSSPSWSRALHF. The CDR3, as DNA: TGCACCAGCAGCCCGAGCTGGAGTAGAGCCCTCCACTTT. This chain joins TRBV1 and TRBJ1-6. TRBV1 is deemed a pseudogene. The CDR3 is made up of 13 amino acids.

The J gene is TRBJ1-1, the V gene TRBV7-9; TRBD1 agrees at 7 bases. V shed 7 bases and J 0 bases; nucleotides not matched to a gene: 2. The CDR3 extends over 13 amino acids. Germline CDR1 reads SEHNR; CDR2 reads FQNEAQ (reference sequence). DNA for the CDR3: TGTGCCAGCACCGACAGGGTGAACACTGAAGCTTTCTTT. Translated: CASTDRVNTEAFF.

CDR3 in amino acids: CASSLGAIQGVENTIYF. CDR3 coding DNA: TGTGCCAGCAGCTTAGGAGCGATTCAGGGGGTTGAAAACACCATATATTTT. This chain uses TRBV7-8 with TRBJ1-3; 7 bases agree with TRBD1. Losses at the gene ends were 1 base for V and 6 bases for J; bases not matched to a gene: 12. This CDR3 is built from 17 residues. The germline V gene has CDR1 SGHVS and CDR2 FQNEAQ.

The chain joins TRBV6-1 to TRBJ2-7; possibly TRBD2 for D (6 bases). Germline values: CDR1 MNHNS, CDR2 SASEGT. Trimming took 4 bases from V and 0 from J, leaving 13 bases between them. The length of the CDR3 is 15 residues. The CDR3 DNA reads TGTGCCAGCAGTGCCTTTGGGGGGAGCTCCTACGAGCAGTACTTC. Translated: CASSAFGGSSYEQYF.

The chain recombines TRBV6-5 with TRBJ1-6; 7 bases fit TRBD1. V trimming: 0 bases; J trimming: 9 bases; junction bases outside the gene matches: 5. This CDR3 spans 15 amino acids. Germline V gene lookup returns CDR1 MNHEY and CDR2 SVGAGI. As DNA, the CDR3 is TGTGCCAGCAGTTACTCCGAGGGGGCGGGTTCACCCCTCCACTTT. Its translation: CASSYSEGAGSPLHF.

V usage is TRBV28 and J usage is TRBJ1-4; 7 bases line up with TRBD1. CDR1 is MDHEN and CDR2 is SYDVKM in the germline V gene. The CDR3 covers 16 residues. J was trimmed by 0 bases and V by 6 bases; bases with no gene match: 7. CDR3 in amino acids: CASSRPGTATNEKLFF. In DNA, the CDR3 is TGTGCCAGCAGCCGACCTGGGACAGCAACTAATGAAAAACTGTTTTTT.

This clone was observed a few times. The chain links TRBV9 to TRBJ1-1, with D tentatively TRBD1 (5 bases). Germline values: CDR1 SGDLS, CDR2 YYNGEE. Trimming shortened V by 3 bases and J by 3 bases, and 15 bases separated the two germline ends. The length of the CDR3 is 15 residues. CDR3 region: CASSGGHGGDTEAFF. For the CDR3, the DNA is TGTGCCAGCAGCGGGGGCCACGGGGGTGACACTGAAGCTTTCTTT. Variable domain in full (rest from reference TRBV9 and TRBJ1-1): DSGVTQTPKHLITATGQRVTLRCSPRSGDLSVYWYQQSLDQGLQFLIQYYNGEERAKGNILERFSAQQFPDLHSELNLSSLELGDSALYFCASSGGHGGDTEAFFGQGTRLTVV.

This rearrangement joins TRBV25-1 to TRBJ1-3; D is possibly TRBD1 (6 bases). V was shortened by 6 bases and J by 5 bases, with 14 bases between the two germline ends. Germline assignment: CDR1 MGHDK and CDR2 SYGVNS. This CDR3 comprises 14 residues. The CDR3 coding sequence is TGTGCCAGCAGCAAGACGGGACAAAGAAACACCATATATTTT. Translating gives CASSKTGQRNTIYF.

As DNA, the CDR3 is TGTGCCAGCAGCTTGTATAGGGTGACAGGCAATTCACCCCTCCACTTT. It translates to CASSLYRVTGNSPLHF. J is TRBJ1-6 and V is TRBV5-5; a possible D gene is TRBD1 (6 bases). Germline values: CDR1 SGHKS, CDR2 YYEKEE (reference sequence). The V gene lost 1 base and the J gene lost 7 bases, with 15 bases spanning the gap. The CDR3 extends over 16 amino acids. The full variable domain, with the rest looked up from reference TRBV5-5 and TRBJ1-6, is DAGVTQSPTHLIKTRGQQVTLRCSPISGHKSVSWYQQVLGQGPQFIFQYYEKEERGRGNFPDRFSARQFPNYSSELNVNALLLGDSALYLCASSLYRVTGNSPLHFGNGTRLTVT.

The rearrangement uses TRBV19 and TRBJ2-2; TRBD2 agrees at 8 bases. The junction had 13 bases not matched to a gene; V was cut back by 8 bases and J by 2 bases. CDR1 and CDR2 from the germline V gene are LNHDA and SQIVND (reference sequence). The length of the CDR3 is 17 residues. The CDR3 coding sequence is TGTGCCAGTCACGGGGGGGGCAGGGAGAGAAACACCGGGGAGCTGTTTTTT. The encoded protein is CASHGGGRERNTGELFF.

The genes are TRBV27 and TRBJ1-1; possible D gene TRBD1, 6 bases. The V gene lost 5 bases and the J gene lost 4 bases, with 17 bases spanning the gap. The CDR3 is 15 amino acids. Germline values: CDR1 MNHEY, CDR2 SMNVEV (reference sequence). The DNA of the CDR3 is TGTGCCAGCAGTCCGAAGCAGGGGTCGACCACTGAAGCTTTCTTT. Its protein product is CASSPKQGSTTEAFF.